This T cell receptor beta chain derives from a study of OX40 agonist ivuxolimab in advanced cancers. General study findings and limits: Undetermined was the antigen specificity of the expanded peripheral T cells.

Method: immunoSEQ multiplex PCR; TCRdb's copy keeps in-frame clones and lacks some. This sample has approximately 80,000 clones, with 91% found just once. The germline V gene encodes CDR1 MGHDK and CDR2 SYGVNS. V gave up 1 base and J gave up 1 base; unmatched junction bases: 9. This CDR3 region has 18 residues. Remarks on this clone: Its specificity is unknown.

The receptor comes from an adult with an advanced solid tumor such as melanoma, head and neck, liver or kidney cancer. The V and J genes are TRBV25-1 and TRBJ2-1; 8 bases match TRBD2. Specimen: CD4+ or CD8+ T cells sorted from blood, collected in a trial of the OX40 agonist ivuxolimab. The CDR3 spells CASSEWSGSDLSYNEQFF. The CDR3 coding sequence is TGTGCCAGCAGTGAATGGAGCGGGAGCGACCTATCCTACAATGAGCAGTTCTTC.